This section outlines one T cell receptor (beta chain) sequence together with its context. TCRbeta library construction was performed incorporating unique molecular identifiers. TCRdb reanalysed the PCR reads using MiXCR and keeps one entry per CDR3 protein. The top ten hold under 1.2% of the sample, which has about 640,000 distinct CDR3 sequences, 16% seen once. The sample is drawn from a study of T-cell reconstitution after alpha-beta-depleted transplantation in children. J was trimmed by 2 bases and V by 3 bases; bases with no gene match: 3. The CDR3 spans 17 residues. The germline V gene has CDR1 SGHAT and CDR2 FQNNGV.

Sequencing was performed on PBMCs from the stem cell graft donor, taken from the stem cell graft. This sequence originates from a human donor who donated a stem cell graft to a child with acute myeloid leukemia. The rearrangement uses TRBV11-2 and TRBJ2-1, with 14 bases fitting TRBD2. CDR3 sequence reads: CASSFGTSGGTYNEQFF. In DNA form, the CDR3 reads TGTGCCAGCAGCTTCGGGACTAGCGGGGGAACCTACAATGAGCAGTTCTTC.